This T cell receptor (beta chain) was identified in a study of T-cell reconstitution after alpha-beta-depleted transplantation in children (dated by TCRdb to about 2016). Study-level background: T-cell immune reconstitution after TCRalphabeta/CD19-depleted allogeneic hematopoietic cell transplantation in children was quantitatively tracked in the study by means of TCR repertoire profiling.

The CDR3 measures 14 amino acids from cysteine to phenylalanine. CDR3 DNA only is kept here, 42 bases in frame from base 1. V is shortened by 4 bases, J by 4 bases, and the region joining them spans 14 bases. Sequences SGHRS (CDR1) and YFSETQ (CDR2) are obtained from the germline V gene. Ten or more counts support this clonotype. Its target antigen remains unknown. Base-call qualities are not available, and no considerably larger clone is one nucleotide away. Library method: PCR. Sequencing was carried out with an Illumina HiSeq 2500. TCR library preparation used molecular barcoding, with unique molecular identifiers applied to normalize quantification of the TCRbeta repertoire. In TCRdb, the public reads were trimmed at Q25 with fastp and aligned with MiXCR, with productive beta chains retained. CDR3 protein sequences are deduplicated, and each keeps its most common genes and DNA. In all, the sample holds some 200,000 distinct CDR3 sequences, and 9.7% of those were seen once. The top ten clones comprise approximately 4.7% of the sample.

The clonotype originates from a human donor who donated a stem cell graft to a child with SCID. The sequence joins TRBV5-1 to TRBJ1-1; confidence is insufficient to name the D gene. Material: PBMCs from the stem cell graft donor, obtained from the stem cell graft. In nucleotides, the sequence is TGCGCCAGCAGCCCCTCGCGGGTCGGCACTGAAGCTTTCTTT. Translated, it gives CASSPSRVGTEAFF. The full variable domain, completed from the reference TRBV5-1 and TRBJ1-1 proteins outside the CDR3, reads KAGVTQTPRYLIKTRGQQVTLSCSPISGHRSVSWYQQTPGQGLQFLFEYFSETQRNKGNFPGRFSGRQFSNSRSEMNVSTLELGDSALYLCASSPSRVGTEAFFGQGTRLTVV.